This entry lists 7 T cell receptor beta chains sequenced from one sample in a study of blood T cell repertoires in COVID-19. This table comes from immunoSEQ multiplex PCR, and its TCRdb copy is limited to in-frame clones, with some not included. Among 200,000 or so clones, approximately 79% were seen once, and the ten largest hold 15% to 20%. Material: peripheral blood. The receptors stem from a man in his 60s with active or convalescent COVID-19.

The chain has TRBV6-5 and TRBJ1-1, with D possibly matching TRBD1 (6 bases). In germline, CDR1 is MNHEY, CDR2 SVGAGI. Trimming left V 5 bases short and J 0 bases short, with 13 bases between. CDR3 length equals 15 residues. CDR3 DNA sequence: TGTGCCAGCAGTACCCCCAGGGGCGTGAACACTGAAGCTTTCTTT. Translating gives CASSTPRGVNTEAFF.

This clone was counted between two and nine times. V is TRBV9 and J is TRBJ2-3; no definite D call. CDR3 length: 13 residues. The ends were cut back, 4 bases at V and 2 bases at J, with 8 bases in the middle. Germline CDR1 SGDLS, CDR2 YYNGEE. The CDR3 here is CASSLRYTDTQYF. The CDR3 DNA follows: TGTGCCAGCAGCCTTCGGTACACAGATACGCAGTATTTT.

The rearrangement uses TRBV27 and TRBJ2-7; a weak D match, TRBD2 (5 bases). Trimming removed 2 bases from V and 0 bases from J, with 11 bases in between. Germline V gene lookup returns CDR1 MNHEY and CDR2 SMNVEV (reference sequence). The length of the CDR3 is 15 residues. The CDR3 protein is CASSLTPDYSYEQYF. CDR3 bases: TGTGCCAGCAGTTTAACTCCTGACTACTCCTACGAGCAGTACTTC.

The chain is built from TRBV15 and TRBJ2-7, with 9 bases identical to TRBD1. From germline, CDR1 is LNHNV and CDR2 YYDKDF (reference sequence). The junction had 4 bases not matched to a gene; V was cut back by 5 bases and J by 2 bases. The CDR3 is 14 amino acids. In DNA, the CDR3 is TGTGCCACCAGCTCCCGGGACAGGGCCTACGAGCAGTACTTC. Protein: CATSSRDRAYEQYF.

The chain employs TRBV5-6 and TRBJ1-3, with D tentatively TRBD1 (5 bases). The germline gives CDR1 SGHDT, CDR2 YYEEEE. The germline V and J ends were trimmed by 0 bases and 3 bases, with 7 bases remaining between them. CDR3 size: 14 residues. The CDR3 sequence is CASSLVTVGNTIYF. In DNA, the CDR3 is TGTGCCAGCAGCTTGGTGACAGTTGGAAACACCATATATTTT.

In the case of this clone: The identical CDR3 is also encoded by other nucleotide sequences in the sample. CDR3: CASSLVAGGTYEQYF. CDR3 DNA sequence: TGCGCCAGCAGCTTGGTGGCAGGAGGCACCTACGAGCAGTACTTC. This chain uses TRBV5-1 with TRBJ2-7, with D perhaps matching TRBD2 (5 bases). The CDR3 loop spans 15 amino acids. From germline, CDR1 is SGHRS and CDR2 YFSETQ. Trimming removed 0 bases at V and 2 bases at J, with 12 bases between.

This sequence joins TRBV7-9 and TRBJ2-1; tentative D call: TRBD2 (6 bases). CDR1 is SEHNR, CDR2 FQNEAQ, per germline (reference sequence). Trimming took 0 bases from V and 5 from J, leaving 8 bases between them. The length of the CDR3 is 14 residues. CDR3 sequence: CASSLAGGNNEQFF. The CDR3, as DNA: TGTGCCAGCAGCTTAGCAGGCGGGAACAATGAGCAGTTCTTC.